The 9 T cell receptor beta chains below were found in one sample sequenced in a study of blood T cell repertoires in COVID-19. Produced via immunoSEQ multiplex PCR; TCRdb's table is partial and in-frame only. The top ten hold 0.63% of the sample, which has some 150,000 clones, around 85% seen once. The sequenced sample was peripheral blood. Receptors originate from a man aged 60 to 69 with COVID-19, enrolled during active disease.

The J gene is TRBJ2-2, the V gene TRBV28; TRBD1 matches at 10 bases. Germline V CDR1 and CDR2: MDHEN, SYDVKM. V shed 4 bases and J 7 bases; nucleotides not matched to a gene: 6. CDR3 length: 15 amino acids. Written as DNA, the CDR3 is TGTGCCAGCAGTTCAGGGGACAGGGGCAACGGGGAGCTGTTTTTT. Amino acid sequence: CASSSGDRGNGELFF.

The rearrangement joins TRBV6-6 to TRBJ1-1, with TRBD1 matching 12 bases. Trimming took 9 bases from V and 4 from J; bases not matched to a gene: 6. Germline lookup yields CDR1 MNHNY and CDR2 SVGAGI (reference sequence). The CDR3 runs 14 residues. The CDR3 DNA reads TGTGCCAGTTTGTGGGACAGGGGGCTCACTGAAGCTTTCTTT. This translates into CASLWDRGLTEAFF.

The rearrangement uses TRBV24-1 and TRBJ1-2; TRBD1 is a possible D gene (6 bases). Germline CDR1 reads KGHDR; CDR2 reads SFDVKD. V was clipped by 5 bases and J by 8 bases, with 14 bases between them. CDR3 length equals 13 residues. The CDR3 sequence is CATSVNGRGGYTF. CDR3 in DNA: TGTGCCACCAGTGTAAACGGCAGGGGAGGCTACACCTTC.

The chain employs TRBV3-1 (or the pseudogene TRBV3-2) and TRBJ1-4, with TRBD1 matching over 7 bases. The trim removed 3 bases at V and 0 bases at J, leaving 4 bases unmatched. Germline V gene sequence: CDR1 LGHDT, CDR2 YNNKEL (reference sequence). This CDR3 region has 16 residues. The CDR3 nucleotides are TGTGCCAGCAGCCAGGGACAGCCCGCAACTAATGAAAAACTGTTTTTT. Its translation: CASSQGQPATNEKLFF.

CDR3 loop: CASSSGFTAFF. CDR3 bases: TGTGCCAGCAGTTCGGGGTTCACAGCTTTCTTT. The chain combines TRBV6-5 with TRBJ1-1; D is ambiguous. The CDR3 loop spans 11 amino acids. Germline CDR1 is MNHEY and CDR2 is SVGAGI. Trimming stripped 4 bases from V and 10 bases from J, with 10 bases between.

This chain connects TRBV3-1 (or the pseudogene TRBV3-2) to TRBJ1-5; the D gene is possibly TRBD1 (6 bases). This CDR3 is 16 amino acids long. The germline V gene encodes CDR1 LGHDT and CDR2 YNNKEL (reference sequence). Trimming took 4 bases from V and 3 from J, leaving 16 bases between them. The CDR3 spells CASSRSGQLLNQPQHF. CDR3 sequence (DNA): TGTGCCAGCAGCCGTTCCGGACAGCTCCTCAATCAGCCCCAGCATTTT.

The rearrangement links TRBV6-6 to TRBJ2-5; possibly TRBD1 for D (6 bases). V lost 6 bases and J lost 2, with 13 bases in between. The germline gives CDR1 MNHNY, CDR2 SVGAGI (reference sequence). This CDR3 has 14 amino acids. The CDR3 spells CASSQRTGQETQYF. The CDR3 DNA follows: TGTGCCAGCAGCCAAAGAACAGGGCAAGAGACCCAGTACTTC.

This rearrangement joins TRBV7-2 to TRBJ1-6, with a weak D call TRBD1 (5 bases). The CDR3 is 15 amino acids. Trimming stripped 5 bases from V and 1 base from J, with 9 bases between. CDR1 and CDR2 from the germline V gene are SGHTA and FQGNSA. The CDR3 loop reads CASSPGGSYNSPLHF. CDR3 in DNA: TGTGCCAGCAGCCCTGGGGGGTCCTATAATTCACCCCTCCACTTT.

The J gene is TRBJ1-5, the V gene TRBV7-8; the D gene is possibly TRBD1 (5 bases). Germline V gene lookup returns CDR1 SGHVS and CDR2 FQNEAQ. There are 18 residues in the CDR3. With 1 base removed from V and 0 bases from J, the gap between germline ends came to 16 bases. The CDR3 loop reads CASSLDSGGTYSNQPQHF. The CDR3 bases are TGTGCCAGCAGCTTAGATTCCGGGGGGACTTATAGCAATCAGCCCCAGCATTTT.